The rows below give T cell receptor beta chains drawn from one sample of a study of cytomegalovirus exposure and HLA in healthy donors. Some clones are missing from TCRdb's copy, which holds only in-frame ones; the method was immunoSEQ multiplex PCR. The sample has 150,000 to 200,000 clones, around 80% seen once. The sample consisted of PBMCs. The receptor source for this set is a man aged 18 to 35 in good health and CMV-seronegative. Each CDR3 is given without its conserved first and last residue.

J,V,CDR3
TRBJ2-7,TRBV6-5,ASSPGDSSEQY
TRBJ2-7,TRBV7-8,ASSLGYKAGTRFVEQY
TRBJ1-5,TRBV28,ASRPGQRGRQPQH
TRBJ2-1,TRBV7-2,ASLRASGGNEQF
TRBJ2-4,TRBV30,AWSVTIYRVPLAKNIQY
TRBJ2-2,TRBV7-8,ASSFGQGSGELF
TRBJ1-2,TRBV5-6,ASSFRGRNYGYT
TRBJ2-5,TRBV2,ASSLLGGRETQY
TRBJ1-2,TRBV5-4,ASSSPRGGANYGYT
TRBJ2-5,TRBV2,ASGRGSGETQY
TRBJ2-3,TRBV4-3,ASSHTGLAGGDTQY
TRBJ2-6,TRBV2,ASIADRGTNVLT
TRBJ2-1,TRBV28,ASSFLAGTYNEQF
TRBJ1-2,TRBV2,ASSSTGGAPHTIYGYT
TRBJ2-7,TRBV7-2,ASSLGDSREQY
TRBJ2-5,TRBV5-6,ASTTGVGETQY
TRBJ1-6,TRBV7-6,ASSLAMTENSPLH
TRBJ2-7,TRBV7-9,ASSHPRRPYEQY
TRBJ2-1,TRBV7-8,ASSLVAGRGGNEQF
TRBJ2-1,TRBV7-3,ASSLARTSYNEQF
TRBJ2-7,TRBV7-3,ASSPSGNYEQY
TRBJ2-5,TRBV19,ASSIDGGKETQY
TRBJ2-1,TRBV15,ATSRDLTSGSNEQF
TRBJ1-3,TRBV2,ASTLPGDSGNTIY
TRBJ1-1,TRBV30,AWSEGTGVRTMNTEAF
TRBJ2-3,TRBV5-4,ASSSVYGTDTQY
TRBJ1-3,TRBV19,ASSIQGEASGNTIY
TRBJ2-3,TRBV7-7,ASSPGMKGGGARDTQY
TRBJ2-7,TRBV18,ASSQRGQGEVEQY
TRBJ2-5,TRBV30,AWSRLRTGTQY
TRBJ2-5,TRBV7-9,ASSLDWTRGETQY
TRBJ2-5,TRBV19,ASSPGQRRQETQY
TRBJ2-7,TRBV27,ASGRGRAGGYEQY